The 19 T cell receptor beta chains in this list originate from one sample, sequenced in a study of cytomegalovirus exposure and HLA in healthy donors. A multiplex PCR was run with 60 Vbeta primers and 13 Jbeta primers. The method was immunoSEQ multiplex PCR; TCRdb's version includes in-frame clones alone and lacks a portion of them. Altogether roughly 150,000 clones are present, over 80% being singletons, with the ten largest covering around 1.4%. The sequenced sample consisted of PBMCs. The receptors were sampled from a woman aged 18-29 years in good health and CMV-seronegative.

The rearrangement links TRBV7-9 to TRBJ1-3; possibly TRBD1 for D (6 bases). The ends were cut back, 5 bases at V and 0 bases at J, with 14 bases in the middle. The CDR3 length is 16 residues. In germline, CDR1 is SEHNR, CDR2 FQNEAQ (reference sequence). CDR3 in DNA: TGTGCCAGCAGCCGAGGGGGACCGTTCTCTGGAAACACCATATATTTT. It codes for CASSRGGPFSGNTIYF.

The genes are TRBV9 and TRBJ1-1, with a weak D call TRBD1 (6 bases). Deletions cut 2 bases from V and 1 base from J, with 12 bases between. The CDR3 contains 15 residues. The germline V gene encodes CDR1 SGDLS and CDR2 YYNGEE. CDR3 loop: CASSVGNRANTEAFF. The CDR3 DNA is TGTGCCAGCAGCGTTGGTAACAGGGCGAACACTGAAGCTTTCTTT.

This chain joins TRBV10-1 and TRBJ1-2, with D uncertain. Deletions cut 3 bases from V and 4 bases from J, with 15 bases between. The V gene's germline CDR1 is WNHNN and CDR2 SYGVQD (reference sequence). CDR3 length equals 15 residues. CDR3 in DNA: TGCGCCAGCAGTGAATCCTCACAGCCACCCTATGGCTACACCTTC. Amino acids: CASSESSQPPYGYTF.

The chain employs TRBV10-2 and TRBJ2-7; TRBD2 agrees at 8 bases. With 8 bases clipped from V and 0 bases from J, the junction kept 3 bases outside the gene matches. Germline CDR1 and CDR2: WSHSY and SAAADI. This CDR3 spans 13 amino acids. As DNA, the CDR3 is TGCGCCAGCGGACGGGGGGGCTCCTACGAGCAGTACTTC. Protein product: CASGRGGSYEQYF.

Written as DNA, the CDR3 is TGTGCCAGCCACACAGGGGGCTACGAGCAGTACTTC. It yields the protein CASHTGGYEQYF. V and J are TRBV28 and TRBJ2-7; 8 bases are a match to TRBD1. Germline V lookup: CDR1 MDHEN, CDR2 SYDVKM. The junction had 3 bases not matched to a gene; V was cut back by 8 bases and J by 3 bases. There are 12 residues in the CDR3.

This chain connects TRBV5-4 to TRBJ2-5, with D perhaps matching TRBD2 (5 bases). V was cut by 0 bases and J by 4 bases, with 16 bases left in between. CDR3 length: 16 amino acids. CDR1 and CDR2 (germline): SGHNT, YYREEE (reference sequence). CDR3 coding DNA: TGTGCCAGCAGCTTGGCTAGGGCTCCGGAGGCAGAGACCCAGTACTTC. It translates to CASSLARAPEAETQYF.

The chain couples TRBV28 to TRBJ2-1; maybe TRBD2 (6 bases). V lost 3 bases and J lost 10, with 19 bases in between. Germline loops: CDR1 MDHEN, CDR2 SYDVKM. This CDR3 has 15 amino acids. The CDR3 region is CASSFRDLLHLEQFF. The CDR3 bases are TGTGCCAGCAGTTTCCGGGACTTATTGCATTTGGAGCAGTTCTTC.

The DNA of the CDR3 is TGTGCCAGCCGGACAGGGGTGGGGACTGAAGCTTTCTTT. As protein: CASRTGVGTEAFF. V and J are TRBV5-8 and TRBJ1-1, with 9 bases identical to TRBD1. Germline V gives CDR1 SGHTS, CDR2 YDEGEE. The CDR3 is 13 amino acids. J gave up 5 bases and V 7 bases, and 6 bases lay outside the gene matches.

The V call is TRBV30, the J call TRBJ1-2; D is perhaps TRBD1 (5 bases). Trimming left V 8 bases short and J 8 bases short, with 15 bases between. The CDR3 covers 11 residues. Germline CDR1 GTSNPN, CDR2 SVGIG (reference sequence). CDR3 DNA: TGTGCCGGACTCCGGGGGAGAGGCTACACCTTC. Its protein product is CAGLRGRGYTF.

This clone showed up just once. This chain links TRBV5-6 with TRBJ1-1; TRBD1 matches at 9 bases. CDR3 size: 14 residues. Germline lookup yields CDR1 SGHDT and CDR2 YYEEEE. V dropped 6 bases and J dropped 11; count of bases not matched to a gene: 14. The CDR3 nucleotides read TGTGCCAGCACCGCAAAAGGGACAGGGTATGGGGCTTTCTTT. Translating gives CASTAKGTGYGAFF.

This sequence joins TRBV6-4 and TRBJ2-3; D is possibly TRBD2 (6 bases). This CDR3 comprises 17 residues. V lost 0 bases and J lost 1, with 14 bases in between. CDR1 is MRHNA and CDR2 is SNTAGT in the germline V gene. The DNA of the CDR3 is TGTGCCAGCAGTGACTCACGGGCCGTAGCGGGCACAGATACGCAGTATTTT. This translates into CASSDSRAVAGTDTQYF.

The chain joins TRBV6-5 to TRBJ1-2; 7 nucleotides line up with TRBD1. Trimming cost V 6 bases and J 6 bases; bases outside gene matches: 10. The germline V gene encodes CDR1 MNHEY and CDR2 SVGAGI. The CDR3 contains 14 residues. Here the CDR3 reads CASRRTGKFDGYTF. DNA of the CDR3: TGTGCCAGCAGGAGGACAGGAAAGTTCGATGGCTACACCTTC.

This clone was observed a single time. In nucleotides, the CDR3 is TGTGCCAGCAGCCCCTTGGGCTTAGCCAAAAACATTCAGTACTTC. Amino acids: CASSPLGLAKNIQYF. The V and J genes are TRBV4-2 and TRBJ2-4; D unclear. Germline lookup yields CDR1 LGHNA and CDR2 YNFKEQ. Between the trimmed V and J ends, which lost 4 bases and 0 bases, there was a span of 10 bases. This CDR3 spans 15 amino acids.

The chain links TRBV29-1 to TRBJ2-7, with 9 bases matching TRBD1. Trimming at V came to 1 base and at J to 2 bases, leaving 9 bases not matched to a gene. Germline assignment: CDR1 SQVTM and CDR2 ANQGSEA. The CDR3 covers 16 residues. The CDR3 spells CSVEVLDRGRPYEQYF. The CDR3 coding sequence is TGCAGCGTTGAAGTTCTGGACAGGGGACGTCCCTACGAGCAGTACTTC.

The chain uses TRBV30 and TRBJ1-2, with 9 bases that match TRBD1. Germline assignment: CDR1 GTSNPN and CDR2 SVGIG (reference sequence). CDR3 size: 14 residues. The junction had 9 bases not matched to a gene; V was cut back by 3 bases and J by 7 bases. This chain's CDR3 is CAWRGDRATSGYTF. CDR3 DNA sequence: TGTGCCTGGAGGGGGGACAGGGCGACGAGTGGCTACACCTTC. Filled out from reference TRBV30 and TRBJ1-2, the complete variable domain reads SQTIHQWPATLVQPVGSPLSLECTVEGTSNPNLYWYRQAAGRGLQLLFYSVGIGQISSEVPQNLSASRPQDRQFILSSKKLLLSDSGFYLCAWRGDRATSGYTFGSGTRLTVV.

This clone turned up a few times. This chain uses TRBV13 with TRBJ2-1, with 10 positions matching TRBD2. The CDR3 is 15 amino acids. Germline CDR1 and CDR2: PRHDT and FYEKMQ (reference sequence). The V gene end was trimmed by 5 bases and the J gene end by 6 bases; junction bases not matched to a gene: 7. The CDR3 sequence is CASSLSGGPRNEQFF. The DNA for the CDR3 is TGTGCCAGCAGCCTTAGCGGGGGGCCTCGCAATGAGCAGTTCTTC. The full variable domain, in which reference TRBV13 and TRBJ2-1 provide the parts outside the CDR3, is AAGVIQSPRHLIKEKRETATLKCYPIPRHDTVYWYQQGPGQDPQFLISFYEKMQSDKGSIPDRFSAQQFSDYHSELNMSSLELGDSALYFCASSLSGGPRNEQFFGPGTRLTVL.

This clone was found a few times. The chain has TRBV7-9 and TRBJ2-5; 7 bases align to TRBD1. The J call may not be correct, given that the DNA end is closer to TRBJ2-7. CDR1 is SEHNR, CDR2 FQNEAQ, per germline (reference sequence). The CDR3 consists of 16 residues. In nucleotides, the CDR3 is TGTGCCAGCAGCTCCCATCGACAGGGATCTACCTACGAGCAGTACTTC. This gives the protein CASSSHRQGSTYEQYF.

The CDR3 reads CAWSVNRETQYF. In DNA form, the CDR3 reads TGTGCCTGGAGTGTAAACCGGGAGACCCAGTACTTC. The genes are TRBV30 and TRBJ2-5; D ambiguous. Trimming shortened V by 0 bases and J by 5 bases, and 7 bases separated the two germline ends. Germline-derived CDR1 and CDR2 are GTSNPN and SVGIG (reference sequence). The CDR3 extends over 12 amino acids.

This clone showed up just a few times. The chain links TRBV28 to TRBJ1-5; D is possibly TRBD1 (5 bases). CDR1 and CDR2 (germline): MDHEN, SYDVKM. The length of the CDR3 is 15 residues. V gave up 2 bases and J gave up 4 bases, with 12 bases separating them. This chain's CDR3 is CASSLKRNRNQPQHF. CDR3 coding DNA: TGTGCCAGCAGTTTAAAAAGGAACAGGAATCAGCCCCAGCATTTT.